This T cell receptor (beta chain) was profiled in a study of cytomegalovirus exposure and HLA in healthy donors (dated by TCRdb to about 2017). Regarding the complete study: An earlier analysis of several hundred of the donors reported approximately 260 Gb of sequence data and 90 million to 120 million unique TCR beta sequences obtained from about 180 million T cells. To decide whether each TCR beta V gene segment behaved as functional or pseudogenic, an earlier analysis of some 540 of the donors relied on high-throughput TCR beta sequencing. HLA typing included class I and class II loci at four-digit resolution. Because of strong linkage in the cohort, five DR-DQ haplotypes were treated as single units for association and clustering. Every discovery cohort repertoire had been produced on one sequencing platform. To predict cytomegalovirus infection status, the study combined high-throughput TCR immunosequencing, statistical association of individual TCRs with disease status, and machine learning. An early release that covered several hundred HLA-typed donors contained approximately 300 gigabases of sequencing data and roughly 84 million unique TCR sequences. Of the 398 genotyped donors, 70% to 90% were placed in the genetic ancestry cluster associated with self-reported Caucasian donors. A later analysis re-analyzed previously published TCR beta repertoires from approximately 700 donors and added high-resolution HLA genotyping to study TCR occurrence patterns. A later genetic analysis used genome-wide SNP genotypes for about 60% of the roughly 700 donors, treating that subset as a discovery cohort. Among 398 genotyped donors of the cohort, an average of approximately 220,000 unique TCR beta nucleotide sequences was sequenced per donor, of which 15% to 20% were non-productive. The study used immunosequencing to profile the T cell repertoires of 670 or so subjects and linked those repertoires to cytomegalovirus serostatus. Rather than using new phenotypic data, the later analysis identified candidate immune exposures from TCR beta sequences and from how often those sequences occurred across donors. The study aimed to test whether signatures of past pathogen exposure could be identified by cataloging public T cell receptors. Alongside the repertoire data, information on donor age, sex, ethnicity and CMV serostatus was compiled. Typing coverage varied by locus: roughly 620-640 donors for A, B, C, DRB1 and DQB1; roughly 510 for DQA1; some 610 for DPA1; more than 450 for DPB1. Besides the first cohort of roughly 640 subjects, a separate validation cohort made up of 120 different subjects was used. Points the paper makes about the study in general: Broadly in line with IMGT annotations, most TCR beta V segments showed up in productive rearrangements about 87% or about 30% of the time in an earlier analysis of several hundred of the donors. Because the 87-base-pair reads could not distinguish some IMGT-functional V segments, including TRBV6-2 and TRBV6-3, those segments were excluded. When HLA alleles, especially DR and DQ, strongly co-occurred, TCR associations were difficult to assign to individual alleles. A later analysis found that most CMV-associated TCR beta chains appeared HLA-restricted, with HLA associations seemingly driven largely by CMV exposure. The only immune exposure information available for the cohort was CMV serostatus. A further reported finding was that TCR beta sequences accurately predicted the HLA-A and HLA-B alleles for most subjects in the first cohort. Linkage disequilibrium might explain the correlated functional status among segregating V segments, but an unknown experimental factor could not be ruled out. A later genetic analysis associated a missense DCLRE1C variant with V-gene and J-gene trimming of TCR beta chains, and an independent cohort replicated the association. A few of the identified cytomegalovirus-associated TCR beta chains were confirmed in vitro to be specific for cytomegalovirus antigens. The study listed approximately 150 TCR beta chains as associated with cytomegalovirus. The authors suggested that the approach could potentially be extended to other disease states and immunological phenotypes. In a later analysis, around 15,000 TCR beta sequences were associated with specific HLA alleles at a false discovery rate of 0.05. Most TCR sequences were seen in very few donors, while some public TCRs were found in many individuals. Only TCR beta chains were sequenced in this cohort, and the absence of alpha or paired-chain data limited detectable features. In a later analysis, the rate of TCR association differed among HLA loci, with DRB1 alleles having the most associated TCRs and HLA-C alleles having the fewest. Cytomegalovirus status was reported to be diagnosed by the classifier with high specificity and sensitivity in both the original and validation cohorts. According to a later genetic analysis, donors in an Asian-associated ancestry cluster had fewer N-insertions in productive TCRs than the roughly 660-donor mean. A group of highly shared sequence variants was considered likely to be a technical artifact of the sequencing pipeline. A later analysis reported that several top co-occurrence clusters appeared linked to parvovirus B19, influenza, CMV and Epstein-Barr virus. Because counts were too low, about 18 rarely observed V segments, including chromosome 9 orphons, were excluded from the earlier analysis of 587 of the donors. In a later analysis, HLA-associated TCR beta chains showed more clonal expansion and lower generation probabilities than non-associated chains that were equally common. Sequencing depth was assumed to be roughly uniform across donors in the presence/absence analyses, though that assumption may not hold. Because HLA typing was missing for some donors at each locus, association tests included only the typed subset.

The library relied on the immunoSEQ multiplex PCR assay. The multiplex PCR relied on a mix of 60 forward primers for TCR Vbeta segments and 13 reverse primers for TCR Jbeta segments. A multiplex PCR assay on genomic DNA amplified the CDR3 region of rearranged TCR beta genes. On the Illumina HiSeq System, the amplified TCR beta libraries were sequenced as 87-base-pair reads. The paper's data handling went like this. A later analysis counted approximately 74 million unique TCR beta chains across the 550 to 800 repertoires, and some 11 million of these chains were shared by at least two donors. Raw reads were error-corrected and collapsed into unique sequences with a nearest-neighbor algorithm that merged closely related sequences to remove PCR and sequencing errors. V, D and J gene segments were assigned by aligning CDR3 sequences to IMGT reference sequences. Each retained sequence needed at least a six-nucleotide match to both a V gene segment and a J gene segment. A rearrangement counted as productive if the CDR3 had no stop codons and remained in frame with V and J, and every other rearrangement counted as non-productive. Following IMGT convention, CDR3 was defined as the stretch from the second conserved V-encoded cysteine up to the conserved J-encoded phenylalanine. In an earlier analysis of 587 of the donors, sequences lacking an unambiguous match to a single V gene segment were excluded. In an earlier analysis of about 590 of the donors, a V segment was called functional when productive rearrangements were above 56.7%, and segregating when the standard deviation between donors exceeded 5%. To diagnose cytomegalovirus status from the catalog of TCR beta chain sequences, a statistical classification framework was built. In a later analysis, TCR nucleotide sequences were compared against IMGT/GENE-DB human TR gene sequences so that V and J genes could be assigned. A later analysis assigned CDR3 sequences and most-parsimonious VDJ recombination scenarios with the TCRdist pipeline. A later analysis defined each TCR beta chain by its CDR3 amino acid sequence plus V-gene family, and excluded reads lacking a unique V-gene family. In a later analysis, fewer than 650 highly shared, low-generation-probability nucleotide sequences were removed to address suspected cross-contamination and a sequencing artifact. In a later analysis, a clonal expansion index was calculated for each public chain from normalized within-repertoire ranks of inferred template counts. Generation probabilities in a later analysis came from a VDJ recombination model fitted to out-of-frame rearrangements, and those results were checked against IGoR. A later analysis scored TCR-TCR, TCR-HLA and TCR-CMV co-occurrence with hypergeometric tests, applying a repertoire-size bias correction to TCR pairs. In a later analysis, false discovery rates were estimated by permuting HLA or CMV assignments 20 times. In a later analysis, co-occurring TCRs were grouped using DBSCAN, and TCRdist sequence similarity was added for clustering within HLA-allele-positive subsets. For co-occurrence clustering, repertoires with fewer than 30,000 or more than 120,000 public chains were excluded, along with several repertoires with anomalous nucleotide sharing. TCRdb re-hosts the immuneACCESS table, in-frame sequences only. Its copies lack some clones; in the studies checked, an unresolved V gene accounts for under half of them, and the cause for the rest is not known. Clonal size and the V and J genes are those of that table, whereas D and trimming came from the DNA. The table for this sample lists about 140,000 clones; around 73% of them were counted only once. The top ten clonotypes cover approximately 15% of the sample.

Note on this clone: Its antigen is currently not known. The junction does not match germline at one end; this may be a read error.

The cohort comprised fewer than 700 healthy bone marrow donors. All cohort members were sampled while nominally healthy, although unrecorded immune exposures were likely present. CMV serostatus was positive for more than 250 and negative for 352 of the 666 cohort members, and was not recorded for this donor. A peripheral blood sample was provided by each donor, and peripheral blood mononuclear cells were used for TCR beta sequencing. The Qiagen DNeasy Blood Extraction Kit was used to extract genomic DNA from the blood cell samples. CDR1 and CDR2 were assigned from the germline V gene (reference sequence) as SEHNR and FQNEAQ. From the cysteine up to the phenylalanine, the CDR3 has a length of 14 residues. Kept here is only the CDR3 DNA, which spans 42 bases and is read in frame from base 1.

This clonotype originated in a human donor in good health. The source material was PBMCs. The chain links TRBV7-9 with TRBJ2-7, with 7 bases in between that match TRBD1. The nucleotide sequence reads as follows: TGTTCCAGCAGCATTGACAGGGACCCCTACGAGCAGTACTTC. This gives the protein CSSSIDRDPYEQYF.